This passage covers 25 T cell receptor beta chains from one sample sequenced in a study of cytomegalovirus exposure and HLA in healthy donors. Clones were sequenced by immunoSEQ multiplex PCR, and TCRdb holds only the in-frame ones, with some missing. The data contain more than 90,000 clones, approximately 93% of them seen just once; the ten biggest clones take up approximately 1.1%. Sample: PBMCs. These receptor sequences come from a woman aged 25-40 years in good health and CMV-seropositive.

The rearrangement links TRBV4-1 to TRBJ1-3; no clear D. The V gene lost 3 bases and the J gene lost 3 bases, with 18 bases spanning the gap. This CDR3 contains 17 residues. Germline V gene lookup returns CDR1 MGHRA and CDR2 YSYEKL. CDR3 coding DNA: TGCGCCAGCAGCCACGACTACCCTCGGCGCCATGGAAACACCATATATTTT. As protein: CASSHDYPRRHGNTIYF.

The V gene is TRBV25-1, the J gene TRBJ2-7; a possible D gene is TRBD2 (5 bases). The germline CDR1 and CDR2 sequences are MGHDK and SYGVNS. The V gene lost 2 bases and the J gene lost 7 bases, with 12 bases spanning the gap. The CDR3 spans 13 residues. The CDR3 protein is CASSEPGRGEQYF. The DNA of the CDR3 is TGTGCCAGCAGTGAACCGGGCCGAGGGGAGCAGTACTTC.

Turning to this clone: Other DNA sequences in this specimen translate into the identical CDR3. Here the CDR3 DNA reads TGTGCCAGCAGTGACTCTAGCGGGAGCTACAATGAGCAGTTCTTC. Protein: CASSDSSGSYNEQFF. V is TRBV6-4 and J is TRBJ2-1, with 9 bases that match TRBD2. The CDR3 extends over 15 amino acids. The germline V gene has CDR1 MRHNA and CDR2 SNTAGT. Germline trimming cut 0 bases from V and 3 bases from J; bases unmatched to any gene: 0.

This chain connects TRBV27 to TRBJ2-1, with TRBD1 matching 9 bases. Per the germline V gene, CDR1 is MNHEY and CDR2 is SMNVEV (reference sequence). The CDR3 has 16 residues. After removal of 4 bases from V and 4 bases from J, the junction contained 8 bases not matched to a gene. CDR3 coding DNA: TGTGCCAGCAGTTCCGCCGGGACAGGGATTTACAATGAGCAGTTCTTC. Translated, it gives CASSSAGTGIYNEQFF.

The V call is TRBV9, the J call TRBJ2-1, with TRBD2 matching over 16 bases. V gave up 3 bases and J gave up 8 bases; unmatched junction bases: 14. Germline V gene data show CDR1 as SGDLS and CDR2 as YYNGEE. CDR3 size: 19 residues. CDR3 region: CASSALSGTSGRVGYEQFF. CDR3 DNA: TGTGCCAGCAGCGCCCTTTCCGGGACTAGCGGGAGGGTTGGCTATGAGCAGTTCTTC. Combining the CDR3 with reference TRBV9 and TRBJ2-1 gives the whole variable domain DSGVTQTPKHLITATGQRVTLRCSPRSGDLSVYWYQQSLDQGLQFLIQYYNGEERAKGNILERFSAQQFPDLHSELNLSSLELGDSALYFCASSALSGTSGRVGYEQFFGPGTRLTVL.

The V and J genes are TRBV6-5 and TRBJ2-7; D perhaps matches TRBD1 (6 bases). The germline V and J ends were trimmed by 7 bases and 2 bases, with 12 bases remaining between them. CDR3 size: 13 residues. The germline V gene has CDR1 MNHEY and CDR2 SVGAGI. CDR3 in amino acids: CASNKGQAYEQYF. DNA of the CDR3: TGTGCCAGCAACAAGGGACAAGCCTACGAGCAGTACTTC.

V is TRBV28 and J is TRBJ1-4, with D possibly TRBD1 on 6 matching bases. The germline V gene has CDR1 MDHEN and CDR2 SYDVKM. This CDR3 has 16 amino acids. The ends were cut back, 3 bases at V and 8 bases at J, with 19 bases in the middle. In nucleotides, the CDR3 is TGTGCCAGCAGTTTCGACAAGGGGGGGATGGAGGAAAAACTGTTTTTT. It specifies CASSFDKGGMEEKLFF. Full variable domain (remainder filled in from reference TRBV28 and TRBJ1-4): DVKVTQSSRYLVKRTGEKVFLECVQDMDHENMFWYRQDPGLGLRLIYFSYDVKMKEKGDIPEGYSVSREKKERFSLILESASTNQTSMYLCASSFDKGGMEEKLFFGSGTQLSVL.

The J gene is TRBJ2-4, the V gene TRBV28, with a tentative D call TRBD1 (5 bases). The CDR3 is 14 amino acids. Germline values: CDR1 MDHEN, CDR2 SYDVKM. Trimming took off 6 bases at V and 11 bases at J, with 20 bases between the two ends. The CDR3 region has the DNA TGTGCCAGCAGCCCCGTTCATTCAGGGTCTGTTCAGTACTTC. Translating gives CASSPVHSGSVQYF.

This clone was counted a single time. V and J are TRBV19 and TRBJ1-5; a weak D match, TRBD1 (5 bases). Trimming stripped 3 bases from V and 2 bases from J, with 11 bases between. Germline V lookup: CDR1 LNHDA, CDR2 SQIVND (reference sequence). The CDR3 covers 15 residues. In nucleotides, the CDR3 is TGTGCCAGTAGTATTCGGGGGTTTCGCAATCAGCCCCAGCATTTT. Protein product: CASSIRGFRNQPQHF.

The V and J genes are TRBV18 and TRBJ2-5; 9 bases are shared with TRBD2. The germline V gene has CDR1 KGHSH and CDR2 LQKENI. This CDR3 region has 19 residues. Unmatched junction bases numbered 15, after V lost 3 bases and J lost 1 base. The CDR3 protein is CASSPYSGSAGPLQETQYF. CDR3 sequence (DNA): TGTGCCAGCTCACCCTATAGCGGGAGCGCAGGGCCCCTCCAAGAGACCCAGTACTTC.

The genes are TRBV18 and TRBJ2-5; 7 nucleotides agree with TRBD1. The V segment lost 5 bases and the J segment 5 bases; nucleotides outside the gene matches: 11. From germline, CDR1 is KGHSH and CDR2 LQKENI. CDR3 length: 15 residues. The CDR3 reads CASSNNRGPKETQYF. CDR3 DNA: TGTGCCAGCTCAAATAACAGGGGCCCCAAGGAGACCCAGTACTTC.

The chain combines TRBV29-1 with TRBJ2-5; 10 nucleotides align to TRBD2. Germline lookup yields CDR1 SQVTM and CDR2 ANQGSEA. The CDR3 length is 17 residues. Trimming at V came to 1 base and at J to 1 base, leaving 9 bases not matched to a gene. The CDR3 region has the DNA TGCAGCGTTGAAGGACCCCTAGCGGGAGAATCCCAAGAGACCCAGTACTTC. This gives the protein CSVEGPLAGESQETQYF.

Written as DNA, the CDR3 is TGTGCCAGCAGTTTATCTGGCGGGAGCTCCTACAATGAGCAGTTCTTC. Its translation is CASSLSGGSSYNEQFF. This sequence joins TRBV27 and TRBJ2-1, with TRBD2 matching over 7 bases. Trimming removed 0 bases from V and 0 bases from J; junction bases left unmatched: 2. CDR1 is MNHEY, CDR2 SMNVEV, per germline (reference sequence). The CDR3 totals 16 residues.

This chain links TRBV4-3 with TRBJ2-3; TRBD2 matches 10 bases. V trimming: 1 base; J trimming: 1 base; junction bases outside the gene matches: 8. The CDR3 sequence is 18 residues long. Germline loops: CDR1 LGHNA, CDR2 YSLEER. CDR3 protein: CASSQASGSPFGTDTQYF. CDR3 coding DNA: TGCGCCAGCAGCCAAGCTAGCGGGAGCCCGTTCGGCACAGATACGCAGTATTTT.

The V call is TRBV9, the J call TRBJ1-3; TRBD1 matches 8 bases. The CDR3 is 15 residues long. V was pared by 4 bases and J by 7 bases, with 10 bases of the junction left unmatched. The V gene's germline CDR1 is SGDLS and CDR2 YYNGEE. Here the CDR3 reads CASSPRGQGRNTIYF. The CDR3 DNA reads TGTGCCAGCAGCCCCCGCGGACAGGGTCGTAACACCATATATTTT.

The chain has TRBV29-1 and TRBJ2-7; the match to TRBD1 covers 8 bases. Germline CDR1 reads SQVTM; CDR2 reads ANQGSEA. Trimming removed 6 bases from V and 3 bases from J; junction bases left unmatched: 4. The CDR3 runs 12 residues. The CDR3 spells CSVAGTGYEQYF. In DNA, the CDR3 is TGCAGCGTCGCCGGGACAGGCTACGAGCAGTACTTC.

The V gene is TRBV19, the J gene TRBJ1-2; no reliable D call. The CDR3 is 12 residues long. The germline gives CDR1 LNHDA, CDR2 SQIVND (reference sequence). V was cut by 6 bases and J by 2 bases, with 7 bases left in between. The DNA for the CDR3 is TGTGCCAGTAGGACGGGGAACTATGGCTACACCTTC. Translation gives CASRTGNYGYTF. Full variable domain (rest looked up from reference TRBV19 and TRBJ1-2): DGGITQSPKYLFRKEGQNVTLSCEQNLNHDAMYWYRQDPGQGLRLIYYSQIVNDFQKGDIAEGYSVSREKKESFPLTVTSAQKNPTAFYLCASRTGNYGYTFGSGTRLTVV.

The chain links TRBV29-1 to TRBJ2-1; 10 bases map to TRBD2. V shed 8 bases and J 4 bases; nucleotides not matched to a gene: 8. Germline values: CDR1 SQVTM, CDR2 ANQGSEA. This CDR3 spans 14 amino acids. The CDR3 nucleotides read TGCAGCACAACCGCGACTAGCGGGTACAATGAGCAGTTCTTC. Residues: CSTTATSGYNEQFF.

The table lists this clone with a count of one. J is TRBJ1-5 and V is TRBV7-6; 9 bases are shared with TRBD1. This CDR3 is 15 amino acids long. Unmatched junction bases numbered 5, after V lost 5 bases and J lost 3 bases. In germline, CDR1 is SGHVS, CDR2 FNYEAQ. The CDR3, as DNA: TGTGCCAGCAGCGCGGGGACAGGGAACAATCAGCCCCAGCATTTT. Its protein is CASSAGTGNNQPQHF.

The genes are TRBV9 and TRBJ2-1, with a possible D match to TRBD2 (7 bases). Trimming took off 4 bases at V and 8 bases at J, with 25 bases between the two ends. CDR1 and CDR2 from the germline V gene are SGDLS and YYNGEE. The CDR3 contains 17 residues. Here the CDR3 reads CASSPRVRGGARDEQFF. CDR3 sequence (DNA): TGTGCCAGCAGCCCTCGTGTTCGTGGGGGGGCACGGGATGAGCAGTTCTTC.

The chain employs TRBV9 and TRBJ2-3; 7 bases align to TRBD1. The CDR3 is 15 residues long. Germline V gene sequence: CDR1 SGDLS, CDR2 YYNGEE. Losses at the gene ends were 0 bases for V and 3 bases for J; bases not matched to a gene: 4. CDR3 loop: CASSVGNRGTDTQYF. The CDR3 DNA follows: TGTGCCAGCAGCGTAGGTAACAGGGGTACAGATACGCAGTATTTT.

The chain is built from TRBV21-1 and TRBJ1-1; TRBD1 is taken as the D call from the table, unchecked against the DNA. TRBV21-1 corresponds to a pseudogene. The CDR3 runs to 20 residues. This CDR3 is CASSKGNEGTGVYGGTEAFF. In DNA, the CDR3 is TGTGCCAGCAGCAAAGGGAATGAAGGGACAGGGGTTTATGGGGGGACTGAAGCTTTCTTT.

The chain is built from TRBV7-8 and TRBJ1-2; tentative D call: TRBD1 (5 bases). Germline V gene data show CDR1 as SGHVS and CDR2 as FQNEAQ. This CDR3 is built from 15 residues. V gave up 1 base and J gave up 2 bases, with 11 bases separating them. As DNA, the CDR3 is TGTGCCAGCAGCTTAGGGACACCTTTCAACTATGGCTACACCTTC. It codes for CASSLGTPFNYGYTF.

The genes are TRBV7-3 and TRBJ1-1, with unresolved D. The ends were cut back, 5 bases at V and 1 base at J, with 11 bases in the middle. This CDR3 has 14 amino acids. Germline-derived CDR1 and CDR2 are SGHTA and FQGTGA. CDR3 in DNA: TGTGCCAGCAGCCACACCGGAGGGAACACTGAAGCTTTCTTT. Translating gives CASSHTGGNTEAFF.

The gene calls are TRBV30 and TRBJ2-5; 8 positions match TRBD2. Germline-derived CDR1 and CDR2 are GTSNPN and SVGIG (reference sequence). This CDR3 comprises 13 residues. The J segment lost 5 bases and the V segment lost 2 bases, leaving 4 bases of the junction unmatched. The CDR3 region is CAWSPRGGETQYF. CDR3 sequence (DNA): TGTGCCTGGAGTCCCCGGGGGGGGGAGACCCAGTACTTC.